A single T cell receptor beta chain is shown here with its context. Its antigen is not identified. V was trimmed by 4 bases and J by 10 bases, leaving 15 bases between them. The CDR3 contains 13 residues. Per the germline V gene, CDR1 is SNHLY and CDR2 is FYNNEI. In TCRdb, the 5' RACE reads were re-called with MiXCR into one record per CDR3 protein. The sample consists of some 1,600,000 distinct CDR3 sequences, about 32% of them appearing once. This sample stems from a study of identical twins. Notes on the study in general: Twins shared beta out-of-frame sequences in excess, but this excess was weaker. Without tracking the same donors, conclusions rested on cross-sectional statistical analysis. Cord blood's abundant beta clonotypes had fewer insertions, unlike memory repertoires. Some out-of-frame alpha sequences were shared by twins, and these showed excess low generation probability.

The gene calls are TRBV2 and TRBJ2-3; tentative D call: TRBD1 (5 bases). The source of this sequence is a newborn girl in good health. The specimen sequenced was cord blood. The DNA for the CDR3 is TGTGCCAGCAGTGGAGCGCCGACAGTTGCGCAGTATTTT. Translating gives CASSGAPTVAQYF. The whole variable domain, filled in from reference TRBV2 and TRBJ2-3, reads EPEVTQTPSHQVTQMGQEVILRCVPISNHLYFYWYRQILGQKVEFLVSFYNNEISEKSEIFDDQFSVERPDGSNFTLKIRSTKLEDSAMYFCASSGAPTVAQYFGPGTRLTVL.